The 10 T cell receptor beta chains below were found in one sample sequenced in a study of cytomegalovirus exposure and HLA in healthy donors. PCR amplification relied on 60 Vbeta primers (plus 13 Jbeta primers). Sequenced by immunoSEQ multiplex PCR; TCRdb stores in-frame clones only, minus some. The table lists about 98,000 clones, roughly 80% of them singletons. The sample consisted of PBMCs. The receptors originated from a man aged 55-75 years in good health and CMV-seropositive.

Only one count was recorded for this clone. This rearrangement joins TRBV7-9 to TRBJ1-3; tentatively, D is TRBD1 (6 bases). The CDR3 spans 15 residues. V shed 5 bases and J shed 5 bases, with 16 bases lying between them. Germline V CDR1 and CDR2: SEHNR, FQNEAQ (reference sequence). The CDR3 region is CASSSGTSPRNTIYF. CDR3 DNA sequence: TGTGCCAGCAGCAGTGGGACATCCCCGCGAAACACCATATATTTT.

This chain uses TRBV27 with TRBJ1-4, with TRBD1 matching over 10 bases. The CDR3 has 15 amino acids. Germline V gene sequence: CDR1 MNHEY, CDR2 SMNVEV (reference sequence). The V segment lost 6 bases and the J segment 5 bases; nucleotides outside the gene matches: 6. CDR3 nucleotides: TGTGCCAGCAGACCCGCGGGACAGGGGAATGAAAAACTGTTTTTT. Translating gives CASRPAGQGNEKLFF. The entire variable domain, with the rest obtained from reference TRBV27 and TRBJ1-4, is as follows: EAQVTQNPRYLITVTGKKLTVTCSQNMNHEYMSWYRQDPGLGLRQIYYSMNVEVTDKGDVPEGYKVSRKEKRNFPLILESPSPNQTSLYFCASRPAGQGNEKLFFGSGTQLSVL.

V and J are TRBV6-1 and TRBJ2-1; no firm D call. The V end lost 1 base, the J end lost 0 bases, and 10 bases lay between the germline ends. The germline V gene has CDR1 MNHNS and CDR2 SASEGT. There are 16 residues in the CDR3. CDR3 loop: CASSEGIGNSYNEQFF. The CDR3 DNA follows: TGTGCCAGCAGTGAAGGTATTGGCAACTCCTACAATGAGCAGTTCTTC.

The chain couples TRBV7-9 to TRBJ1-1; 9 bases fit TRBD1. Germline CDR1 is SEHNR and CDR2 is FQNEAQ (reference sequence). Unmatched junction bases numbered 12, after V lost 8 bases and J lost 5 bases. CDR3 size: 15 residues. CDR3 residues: CASGKTGTGRTEAFF. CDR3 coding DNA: TGTGCCAGCGGGAAGACCGGGACAGGGAGGACTGAAGCTTTCTTT.

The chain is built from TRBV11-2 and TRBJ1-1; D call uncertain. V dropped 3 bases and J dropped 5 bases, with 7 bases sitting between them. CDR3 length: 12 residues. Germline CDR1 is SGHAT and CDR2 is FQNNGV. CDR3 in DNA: TGTGCCAGCAGCTTGAGTTTGACTGAAGCTTTCTTT. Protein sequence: CASSLSLTEAFF. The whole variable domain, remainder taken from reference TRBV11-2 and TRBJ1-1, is EAGVAQSPRYKIIEKRQSVAFWCNPISGHATLYWYQQILGQGPKLLIQFQNNGVVDDSQLPKDRFSAERLKGVDSTLKIQPAKLEDSAVYLCASSLSLTEAFFGQGTRLTVV.

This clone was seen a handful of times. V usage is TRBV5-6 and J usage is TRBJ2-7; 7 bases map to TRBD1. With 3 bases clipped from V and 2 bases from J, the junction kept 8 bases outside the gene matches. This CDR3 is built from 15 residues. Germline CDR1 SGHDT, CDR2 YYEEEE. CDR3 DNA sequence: TGTGCCAGCAGCTATCCGGGACAGCCCCCCTACGAGCAGTACTTC. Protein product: CASSYPGQPPYEQYF.

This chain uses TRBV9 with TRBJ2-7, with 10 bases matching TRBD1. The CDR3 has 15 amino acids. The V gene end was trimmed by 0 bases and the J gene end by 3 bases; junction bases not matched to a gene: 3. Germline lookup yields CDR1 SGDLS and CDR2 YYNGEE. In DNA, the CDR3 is TGTGCCAGCAGCGTAGCGGGACAGGGGAACTACGAGCAGTACTTC. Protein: CASSVAGQGNYEQYF.

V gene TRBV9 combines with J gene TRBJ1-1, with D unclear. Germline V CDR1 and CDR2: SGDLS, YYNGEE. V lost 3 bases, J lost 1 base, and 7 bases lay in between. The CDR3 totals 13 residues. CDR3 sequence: CASSEQPNTEAFF. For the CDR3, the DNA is TGTGCCAGCAGCGAACAGCCGAACACTGAAGCTTTCTTT.

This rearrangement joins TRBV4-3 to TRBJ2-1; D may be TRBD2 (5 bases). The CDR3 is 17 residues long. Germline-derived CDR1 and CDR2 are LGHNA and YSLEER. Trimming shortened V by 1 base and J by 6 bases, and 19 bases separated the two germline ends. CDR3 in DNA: TGCGCCAGCAGCCAAGTAGGAGGCAGGCCCCCCGGCAATGAGCAGTTCTTC. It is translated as CASSQVGGRPPGNEQFF.

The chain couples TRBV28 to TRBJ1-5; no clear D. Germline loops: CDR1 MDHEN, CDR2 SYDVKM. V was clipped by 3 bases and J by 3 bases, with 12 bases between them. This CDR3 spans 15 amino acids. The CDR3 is CASSFAPGFNQPQHF. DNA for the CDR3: TGTGCCAGCAGTTTCGCCCCGGGGTTCAATCAGCCCCAGCATTTT.